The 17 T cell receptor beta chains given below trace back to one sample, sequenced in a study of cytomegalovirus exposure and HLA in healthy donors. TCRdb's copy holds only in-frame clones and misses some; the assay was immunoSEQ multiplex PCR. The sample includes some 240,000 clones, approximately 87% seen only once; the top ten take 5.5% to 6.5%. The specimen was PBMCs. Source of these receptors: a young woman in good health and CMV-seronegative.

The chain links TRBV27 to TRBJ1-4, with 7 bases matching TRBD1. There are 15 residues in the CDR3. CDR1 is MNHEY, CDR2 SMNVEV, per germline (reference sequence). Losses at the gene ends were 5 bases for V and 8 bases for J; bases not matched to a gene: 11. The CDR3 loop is CASSPHRGGEEKLFF. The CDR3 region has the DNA TGTGCCAGCAGTCCCCACAGGGGCGGAGAAGAAAAACTGTTTTTT.

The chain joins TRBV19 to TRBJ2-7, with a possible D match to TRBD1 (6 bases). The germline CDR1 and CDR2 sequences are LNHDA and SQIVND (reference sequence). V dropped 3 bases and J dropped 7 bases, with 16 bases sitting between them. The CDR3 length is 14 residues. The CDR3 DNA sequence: TGTGCCAGTAGTATTGACGGCCAGGGGCGGGAGCAGTACTTC. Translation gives CASSIDGQGREQYF.

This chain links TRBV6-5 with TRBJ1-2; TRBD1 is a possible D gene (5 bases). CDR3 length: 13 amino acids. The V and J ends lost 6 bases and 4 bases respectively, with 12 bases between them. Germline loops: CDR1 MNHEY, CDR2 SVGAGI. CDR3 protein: CASRDKNAYGYTF. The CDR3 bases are TGTGCCAGCAGGGACAAGAACGCCTATGGCTACACCTTC.

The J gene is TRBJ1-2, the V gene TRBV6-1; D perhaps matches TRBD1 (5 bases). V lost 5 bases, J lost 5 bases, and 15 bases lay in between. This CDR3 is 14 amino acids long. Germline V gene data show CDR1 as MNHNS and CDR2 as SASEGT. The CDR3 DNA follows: TGTGCCAGCAGTCGGTTGGGGGTCCCGTATGGCTACACCTTC. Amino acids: CASSRLGVPYGYTF.

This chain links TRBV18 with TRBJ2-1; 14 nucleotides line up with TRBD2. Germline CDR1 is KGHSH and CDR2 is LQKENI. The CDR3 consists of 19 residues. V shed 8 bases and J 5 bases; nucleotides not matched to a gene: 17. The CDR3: CASRTPGGLAGAGNNEQFF. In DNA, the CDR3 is TGTGCCAGCCGAACCCCAGGGGGACTAGCGGGAGCGGGGAACAATGAGCAGTTCTTC.

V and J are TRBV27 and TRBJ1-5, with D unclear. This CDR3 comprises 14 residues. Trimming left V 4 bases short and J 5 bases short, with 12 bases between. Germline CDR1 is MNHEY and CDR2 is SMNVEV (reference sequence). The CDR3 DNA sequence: TGTGCCAGCAGTTCACAGCCCGGGGATCAGCCCCAGCATTTT. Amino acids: CASSSQPGDQPQHF.

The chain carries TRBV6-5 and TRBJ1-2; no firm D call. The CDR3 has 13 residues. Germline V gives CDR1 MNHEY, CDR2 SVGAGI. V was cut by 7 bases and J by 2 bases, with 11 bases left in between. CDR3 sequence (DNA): TGTGCCAGCAAGAAAGACGGGAACTATGGCTACACCTTC. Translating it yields CASKKDGNYGYTF.

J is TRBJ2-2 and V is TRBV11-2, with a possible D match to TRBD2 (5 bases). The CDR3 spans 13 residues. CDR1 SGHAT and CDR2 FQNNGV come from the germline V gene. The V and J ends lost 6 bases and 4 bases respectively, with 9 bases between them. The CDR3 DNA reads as TGTGCCAGCAGTCCTCTAGCCACCGGGGAGCTGTTTTTT. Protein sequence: CASSPLATGELFF.

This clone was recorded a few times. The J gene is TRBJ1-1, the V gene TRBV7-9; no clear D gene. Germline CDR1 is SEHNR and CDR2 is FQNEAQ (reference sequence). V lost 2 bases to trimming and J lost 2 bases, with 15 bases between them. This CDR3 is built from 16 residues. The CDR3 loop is CASSLLSGRHNTEAFF. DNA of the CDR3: TGTGCCAGCAGCTTACTGTCTGGGCGGCATAACACTGAAGCTTTCTTT.

The CDR3: CASSPKVGGFITDTQYF. The CDR3, as DNA: TGTGCCAGCTCACCGAAGGTGGGTGGTTTTATAACAGATACGCAGTATTTT. The chain links TRBV18 to TRBJ2-3; D gene ambiguous. The germline V gene encodes CDR1 KGHSH and CDR2 LQKENI. This CDR3 has 17 amino acids. V lost 3 bases and J 3 bases, leaving 19 bases between the germline ends.

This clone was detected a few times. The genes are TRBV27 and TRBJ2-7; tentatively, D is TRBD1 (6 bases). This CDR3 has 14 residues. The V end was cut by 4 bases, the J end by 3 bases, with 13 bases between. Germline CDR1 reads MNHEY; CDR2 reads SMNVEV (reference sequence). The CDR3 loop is CASSWVGQSYEQYF. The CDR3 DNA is TGTGCCAGCAGTTGGGTTGGACAGAGCTACGAGCAGTACTTC.

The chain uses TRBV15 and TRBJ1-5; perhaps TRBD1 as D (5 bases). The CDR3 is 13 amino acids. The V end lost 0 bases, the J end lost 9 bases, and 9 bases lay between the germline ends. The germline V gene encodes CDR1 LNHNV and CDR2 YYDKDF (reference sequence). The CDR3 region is CATSRDRGRPQHF. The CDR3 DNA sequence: TGTGCCACCAGCAGAGATCGGGGCAGGCCCCAGCATTTT.

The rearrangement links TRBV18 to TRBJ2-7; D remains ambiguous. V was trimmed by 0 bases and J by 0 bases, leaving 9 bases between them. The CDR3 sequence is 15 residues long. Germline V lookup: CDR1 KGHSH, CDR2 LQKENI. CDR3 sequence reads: CASSPPSAGSYEQYF. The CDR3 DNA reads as TGTGCCAGCTCACCACCGTCGGCCGGCTCCTACGAGCAGTACTTC.

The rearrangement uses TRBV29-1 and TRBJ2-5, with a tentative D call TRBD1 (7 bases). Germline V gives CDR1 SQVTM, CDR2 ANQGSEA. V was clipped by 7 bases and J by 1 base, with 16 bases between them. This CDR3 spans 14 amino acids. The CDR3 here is CSAAGQKSQETQYF. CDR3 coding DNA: TGCAGCGCCGCGGGACAGAAGAGCCAAGAGACCCAGTACTTC.

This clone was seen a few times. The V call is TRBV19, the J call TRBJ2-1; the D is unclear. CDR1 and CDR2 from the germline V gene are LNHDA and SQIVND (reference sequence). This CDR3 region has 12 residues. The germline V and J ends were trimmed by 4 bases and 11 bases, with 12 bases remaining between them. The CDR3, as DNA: TGTGCCAGTAGTAGTAGGCAGGCTAAGCAGTTCTTC. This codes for CASSSRQAKQFF.

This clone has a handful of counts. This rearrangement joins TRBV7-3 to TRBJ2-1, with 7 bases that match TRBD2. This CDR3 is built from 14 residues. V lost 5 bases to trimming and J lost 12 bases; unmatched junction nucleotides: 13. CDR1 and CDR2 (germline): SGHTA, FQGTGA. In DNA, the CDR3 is TGTGCCAGCAGCCCCTCCCCTCGACTAGCAGGGCAGTTCTTC. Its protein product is CASSPSPRLAGQFF.

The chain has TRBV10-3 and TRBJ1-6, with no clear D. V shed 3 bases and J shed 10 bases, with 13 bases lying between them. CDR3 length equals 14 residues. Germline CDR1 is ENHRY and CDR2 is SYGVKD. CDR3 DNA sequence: TGTGCCATCAGTGAAGGGCCCGAGGGCTCACCCCTCCACTTT. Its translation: CAISEGPEGSPLHF.